These 9 T cell receptor beta chains originate from one sample sequenced in a study of blood T cells in healthy people across ages. For the second PCR, which ran for about 6 to 11 cycles, a sample-barcoded 5' primer and a J-beta primer mix were used. One entry per CDR3 protein, called by TCRdb with MiXCR from the 5' RACE reads. The sample holds hundreds of thousands of distinct CDR3 sequences, more than 40% seen once. Sequenced sample: blood. The receptors stem from a woman aged 60-75 years in good health.

V is TRBV10-3 and J is TRBJ2-1; 11 bases line up with TRBD2. This CDR3 comprises 14 residues. CDR1 and CDR2 (germline): ENHRY, SYGVKD. J was trimmed by 6 bases and V by 10 bases; bases with no gene match: 8. The CDR3: CANSAGLAANEQFF. CDR3 bases: TGTGCCAACAGCGCGGGACTAGCGGCCAATGAGCAGTTCTTC.

This clonotype came up many times. This chain links TRBV4-3 with TRBJ2-7, with 10 nucleotides matching TRBD1. V trimming: 4 bases; J trimming: 5 bases; junction bases outside the gene matches: 8. Germline V CDR1 and CDR2: LGHNA, YSLEER. The CDR3 extends over 15 amino acids. CDR3 DNA sequence: TGCGCCAGCAGCCCCAGGGGACAGGGGTTCGACGAGCAGTACTTC. Protein sequence: CASSPRGQGFDEQYF.

The rearrangement links TRBV20-1 to TRBJ2-2; TRBD2 agrees at 15 bases. Germline V lookup: CDR1 DFQATT, CDR2 SNEGSKA (reference sequence). V shed 8 bases and J 7 bases; nucleotides not matched to a gene: 11. CDR3 size: 16 residues. The CDR3 coding sequence is TGCAGTTCCGGACTAGCGGGAGGGCCTACGAGCGGGGAGCTGTTTTTT. Amino acids: CSSGLAGGPTSGELFF.

V gene TRBV9 combines with J gene TRBJ2-1; no firm D call. V lost 0 bases and J 4 bases, leaving 8 bases between the germline ends. The CDR3 spans 14 residues. Germline CDR1 and CDR2: SGDLS and YYNGEE. CDR3 in DNA: TGTGCCAGCAGCGTAGACAGTAAGTACAATGAGCAGTTCTTC. Protein product: CASSVDSKYNEQFF. Looking up the rest from reference TRBV9 and TRBJ2-1 gives the full variable domain: DSGVTQTPKHLITATGQRVTLRCSPRSGDLSVYWYQQSLDQGLQFLIQYYNGEERAKGNILERFSAQQFPDLHSELNLSSLELGDSALYFCASSVDSKYNEQFFGPGTRLTVL.

The J gene is TRBJ2-3, the V gene TRBV24-1; D unresolved. Germline loops: CDR1 KGHDR, CDR2 SFDVKD. V dropped 1 base and J dropped 5 bases, with 9 bases sitting between them. This CDR3 spans 14 amino acids. The CDR3 is CATSDLGSLDTQYF. The CDR3 nucleotides are TGTGCCACCAGTGATTTAGGGTCACTAGATACGCAGTATTTT.

The rearrangement links TRBV27 to TRBJ2-6; possibly TRBD1 for D (5 bases). Trimming took off 0 bases at V and 1 base at J, with 16 bases between the two ends. CDR1 is MNHEY and CDR2 is SMNVEV in the germline V gene (reference sequence). The CDR3 runs 19 residues. The CDR3 loop is CASSLSFPRVNSGANVLTF. In nucleotides, the CDR3 is TGTGCCAGCAGTTTATCATTCCCCAGGGTTAATTCTGGGGCCAACGTCCTGACTTTC.

This clonotype was seen once. This may be a read error, as it is one base from a much larger clone. Without the conserved terminal phenylalanine or tryptophan, this CDR3 likely stems from a read error. The V call is TRBV7-3, the J call TRBJ2-1; no clear D. Germline V CDR1 and CDR2: SGHTA, FQGTGA. The CDR3 is 12 amino acids. V was clipped by 0 bases and J by 11 bases, with 8 bases between them. CDR3 in amino acids: CASSLTGVKQFS. DNA of the CDR3: TGTGCCAGCAGCTTAACTGGGGTAAAGCAGTTCTCC.

The rearrangement uses TRBV28 and TRBJ2-5; 8 bases fit TRBD1. CDR1 MDHEN and CDR2 SYDVKM come from the germline V gene. The V gene end was trimmed by 6 bases and the J gene end by 5 bases; junction bases not matched to a gene: 5. The CDR3 is 13 amino acids. For the CDR3, the DNA is TGTGCCAGCAGGCAGGGGGCTCGGGAGACCCAGTACTTC. Protein product: CASRQGARETQYF.

This clonotype was observed at least ten times. This sequence joins TRBV29-1 and TRBJ2-7; D unresolved. Germline lookup yields CDR1 SQVTM and CDR2 ANQGSEA. The CDR3 is 11 residues long. Trimming stripped 2 bases from V and 2 bases from J, with 4 bases between. The DNA for the CDR3 is TGCAGCGTTGAAAATACCTACGAGCAGTACTTC. This codes for CSVENTYEQYF.